This TCR beta chain was recovered during a study of Graves' ophthalmopathy and Graves' hyperthyroidism. Ten or more counts support this clonotype. Its target is unknown. Amplification from RNA transcripts yielded the TCR beta CDR3 regions. RT-PCR in the first round used HTBI primers; a second-round multiplex PCR followed. MiXCR, applied by TCRdb to the multiplex PCR reads, yields one record per CDR3 protein. The profile shows some 350,000 distinct CDR3 sequences, roughly a sixth of them singletons. Regarding the study as a whole: Blood also contained most of the expanded thyroid clonotypes above 0.001 frequency. It was with roughly 71% sensitivity and under 85% specificity that the model predicted ophthalmopathy progression.

This clonotype was sampled from an adult woman with stable Graves' hyperthyroidism. The sequencing input was peripheral blood.

The CDR3 DNA follows: TGTGCCAGCAGTGACGCAGGGAATCAGCCCCAGCATTTT. As protein: CASSDAGNQPQHF. The rearrangement uses TRBV12-3 or TRBV12-4 and TRBJ1-5, with D possibly being TRBD1 (5 bases). Between the trimmed V and J ends, which lost 5 bases and 4 bases, there was a span of 9 bases. The CDR3 is 13 amino acids.